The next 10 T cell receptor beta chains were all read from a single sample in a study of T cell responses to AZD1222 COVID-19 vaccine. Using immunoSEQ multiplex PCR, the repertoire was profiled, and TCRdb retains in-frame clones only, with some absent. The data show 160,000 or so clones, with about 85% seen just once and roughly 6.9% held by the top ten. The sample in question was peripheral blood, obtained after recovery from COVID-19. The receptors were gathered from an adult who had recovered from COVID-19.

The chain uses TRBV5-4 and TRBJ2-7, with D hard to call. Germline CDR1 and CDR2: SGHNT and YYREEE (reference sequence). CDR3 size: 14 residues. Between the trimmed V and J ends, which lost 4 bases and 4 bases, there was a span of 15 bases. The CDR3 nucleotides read TGTGCCAGCAGCCAAGGGCGTAGTAGTTACGAGCAGTACTTC. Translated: CASSQGRSSYEQYF.

The CDR3 nucleotides are TGTGCCAGCAGCCCGAGATATTTCGGGACTAGCGGGAGTTCAGATACGCAGTATTTT. This encodes CASSPRYFGTSGSSDTQYF. This rearrangement joins TRBV7-9 to TRBJ2-3; 14 nucleotides line up with TRBD2. The V and J ends lost 5 bases and 4 bases, in that order; junction bases with no gene match: 14. This CDR3 is built from 19 residues. Looked up from germline, CDR1 is SEHNR and CDR2 is FQNEAQ (reference sequence).

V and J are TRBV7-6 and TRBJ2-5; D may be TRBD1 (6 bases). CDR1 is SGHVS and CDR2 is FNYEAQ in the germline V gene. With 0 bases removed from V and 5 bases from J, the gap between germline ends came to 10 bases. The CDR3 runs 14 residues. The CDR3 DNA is TGTGCCAGCAGCTTAGCTACAGGGTGGGAGACCCAGTACTTC. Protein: CASSLATGWETQYF.

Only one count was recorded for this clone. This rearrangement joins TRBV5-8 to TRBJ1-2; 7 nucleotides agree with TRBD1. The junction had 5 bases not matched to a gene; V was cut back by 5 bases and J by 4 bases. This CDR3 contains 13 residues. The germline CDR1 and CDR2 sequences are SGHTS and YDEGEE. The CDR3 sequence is CASSFRGAYGYTF. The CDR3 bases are TGTGCCAGCAGTTTCAGGGGGGCCTATGGCTACACCTTC.

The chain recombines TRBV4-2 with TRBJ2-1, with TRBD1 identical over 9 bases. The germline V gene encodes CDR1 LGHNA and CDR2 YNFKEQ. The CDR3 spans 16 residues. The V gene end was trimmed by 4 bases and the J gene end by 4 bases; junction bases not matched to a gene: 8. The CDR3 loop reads CASSPIQDRGYNEQFF. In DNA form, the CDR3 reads TGTGCCAGCAGCCCTATTCAGGACAGGGGTTACAATGAGCAGTTCTTC.

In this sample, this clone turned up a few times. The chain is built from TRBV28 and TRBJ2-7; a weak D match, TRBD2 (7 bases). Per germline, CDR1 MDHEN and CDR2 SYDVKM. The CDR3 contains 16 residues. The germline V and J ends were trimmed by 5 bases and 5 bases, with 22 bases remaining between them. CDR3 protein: CASSNGRGAGAHEQYF. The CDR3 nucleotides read TGTGCCAGCAGTAACGGAAGGGGGGCGGGAGCTCACGAGCAGTACTTC.

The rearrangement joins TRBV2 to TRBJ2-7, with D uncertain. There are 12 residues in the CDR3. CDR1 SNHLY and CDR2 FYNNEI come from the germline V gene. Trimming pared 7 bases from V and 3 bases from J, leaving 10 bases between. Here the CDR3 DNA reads TGTGCCAGCAAAGACCGAGTCTACGAGCAGTACTTC. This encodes CASKDRVYEQYF.

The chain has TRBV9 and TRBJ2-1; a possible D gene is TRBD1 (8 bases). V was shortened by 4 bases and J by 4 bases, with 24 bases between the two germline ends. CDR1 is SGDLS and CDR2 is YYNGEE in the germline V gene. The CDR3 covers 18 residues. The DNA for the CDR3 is TGTGCCAGCAGCCCCTTTGGGGTGGAACAGGGGGGGTACAATGAGCAGTTCTTC. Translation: CASSPFGVEQGGYNEQFF. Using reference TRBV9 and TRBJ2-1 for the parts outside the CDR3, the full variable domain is DSGVTQTPKHLITATGQRVTLRCSPRSGDLSVYWYQQSLDQGLQFLIQYYNGEERAKGNILERFSAQQFPDLHSELNLSSLELGDSALYFCASSPFGVEQGGYNEQFFGPGTRLTVL.

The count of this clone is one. Here the CDR3 reads CASSEAHTGAKNIQYF. The DNA of the CDR3 is TGTGCCAGCAGTGAAGCGCATACAGGGGCCAAAAACATTCAGTACTTC. The chain employs TRBV6-1 and TRBJ2-4; D might be TRBD1 (6 bases). Germline V gene sequence: CDR1 MNHNS, CDR2 SASEGT. This CDR3 region has 16 residues. V gave up 0 bases and J gave up 1 base, with 10 bases separating them.

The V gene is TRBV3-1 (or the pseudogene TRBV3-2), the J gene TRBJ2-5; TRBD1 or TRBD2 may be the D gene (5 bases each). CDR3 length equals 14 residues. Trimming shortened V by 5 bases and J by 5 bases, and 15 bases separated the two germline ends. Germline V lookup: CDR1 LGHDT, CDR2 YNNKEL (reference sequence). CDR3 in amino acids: CASSSGTGRETQYF. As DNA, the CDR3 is TGTGCCAGCAGCTCCGGGACGGGACGGGAGACCCAGTACTTC.